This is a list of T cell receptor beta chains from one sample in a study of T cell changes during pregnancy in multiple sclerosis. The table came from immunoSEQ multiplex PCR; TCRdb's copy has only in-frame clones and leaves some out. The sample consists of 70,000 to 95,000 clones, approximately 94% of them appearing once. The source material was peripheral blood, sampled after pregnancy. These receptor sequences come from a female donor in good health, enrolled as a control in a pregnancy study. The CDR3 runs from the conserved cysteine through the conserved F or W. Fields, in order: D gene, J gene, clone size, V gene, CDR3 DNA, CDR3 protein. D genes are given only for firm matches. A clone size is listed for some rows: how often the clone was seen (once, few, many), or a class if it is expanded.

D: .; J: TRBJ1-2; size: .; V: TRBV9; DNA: TGTGCCAGCAGCGTAGACAGTAACCGGGGAGGCTACACCTTC; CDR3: CASSVDSNRGGYTF
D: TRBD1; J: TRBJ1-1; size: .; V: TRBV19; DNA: TGTGCCAGTAGTGCCCGTCAGGGGGTGAACACTGAAGCTTTCTTT; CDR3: CASSARQGVNTEAFF
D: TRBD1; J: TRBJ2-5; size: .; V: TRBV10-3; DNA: TGTGCCATCAACGGGGACAGAGAAGAGACCCAGTACTTC; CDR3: CAINGDREETQYF
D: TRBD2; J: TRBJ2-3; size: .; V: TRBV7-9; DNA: TGTGCCAGCAGCTTAGCACTAGCGGGAGGCCGCACAGATACGCAGTATTTT; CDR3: CASSLALAGGRTDTQYF
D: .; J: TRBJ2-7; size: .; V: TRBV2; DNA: TGTGCCAGCGGAGGGGGCCACGAGCAGTACTTC; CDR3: CASGGGHEQYF
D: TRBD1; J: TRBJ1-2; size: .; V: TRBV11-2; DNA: TGTGCCAGCAGCAACGGGGCAGGGGGCATTTATGGCTACACCTTC; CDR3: CASSNGAGGIYGYTF
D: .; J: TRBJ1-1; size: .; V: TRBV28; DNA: TGTGCCAGCTGGTCACGTCTACGACAACGGGGAGCTTTCTTT; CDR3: CASWSRLRQRGAFF
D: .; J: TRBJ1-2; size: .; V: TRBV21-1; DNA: TGTGCCAGCAGCAAAGCCGGGACAGGGGCCTATGGCTACACCTTC; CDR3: CASSKAGTGAYGYTF
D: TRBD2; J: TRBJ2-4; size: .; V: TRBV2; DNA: TGTGCCAGCAGTGACGAAAAAGGGAGGGGTAAAAACATTCAGTACTTC; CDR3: CASSDEKGRGKNIQYF
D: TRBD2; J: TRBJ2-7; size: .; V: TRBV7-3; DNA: TGTGCCAGCAGCTTAAACGGGGGGTACGAGCAGTACTTC; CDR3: CASSLNGGYEQYF
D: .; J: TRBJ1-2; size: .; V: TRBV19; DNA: TGTGCCAGTAGACCCGACGGGAACTATGGCTACACCTTC; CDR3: CASRPDGNYGYTF
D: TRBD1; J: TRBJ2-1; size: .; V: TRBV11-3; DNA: TGTGCCAGCAGCTACCGACAGGGCAAGCAGTTCTTC; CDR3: CASSYRQGKQFF
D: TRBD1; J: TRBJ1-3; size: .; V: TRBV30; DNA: TGTGCCTGGAGTCGGACAGGGAATGCGGGAAACACCATATATTTT; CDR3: CAWSRTGNAGNTIYF
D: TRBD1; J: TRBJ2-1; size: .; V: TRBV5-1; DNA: TGCGCCAGCAGTCAATCGGGACAGGGCTACAATGAGCAGTTCTTC; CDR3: CASSQSGQGYNEQFF
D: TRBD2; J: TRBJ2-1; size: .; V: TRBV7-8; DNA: TGTGCCAGCAGCCCCTACCAACTAGCGGGAGGGCCAAGCTCCTACAATGAGCAGTTCTTC; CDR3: CASSPYQLAGGPSSYNEQFF
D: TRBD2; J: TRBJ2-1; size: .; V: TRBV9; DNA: TGTGCCAGCAGCGCCACCGCGGGGGTTGAGCAGTTCTTC; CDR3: CASSATAGVEQFF
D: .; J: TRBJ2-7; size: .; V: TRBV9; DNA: TGTGCCAGCAGCGTAAATACTGTACCCTACGAGCAGTACTTC; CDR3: CASSVNTVPYEQYF
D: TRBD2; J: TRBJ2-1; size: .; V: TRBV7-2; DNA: TGTGCCAGCAGCTTAGTAGGGCTAGCGGGAGGGAATGAGCAGTTCTTC; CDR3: CASSLVGLAGGNEQFF
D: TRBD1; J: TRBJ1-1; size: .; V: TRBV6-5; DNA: TGTGCCAGCGGACAAACAGGGGTCAACACTGAAGCTTTCTTT; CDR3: CASGQTGVNTEAFF
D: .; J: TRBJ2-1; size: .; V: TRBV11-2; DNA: TGTGCCAGCAGCTTAGAATTCTCCCTCCGGGGCAATGAGCAGTTCTTC; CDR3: CASSLEFSLRGNEQFF
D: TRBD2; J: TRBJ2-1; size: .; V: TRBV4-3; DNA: TGCGCCAGCAGCCAAGAAGGCGGGAGTGGCTACAATGAGCAGTTCTTC; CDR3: CASSQEGGSGYNEQFF
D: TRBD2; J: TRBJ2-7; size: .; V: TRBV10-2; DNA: TGCGCCAGCAGTGGATCTAGCGGGGCGCCCAGCGAGCAGTACTTC; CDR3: CASSGSSGAPSEQYF
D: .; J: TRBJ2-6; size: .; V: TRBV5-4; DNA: TGTGCCAGCAGCTTGAGGGGCTCTGGGGCCAACGTCCTGACTTTC; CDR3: CASSLRGSGANVLTF
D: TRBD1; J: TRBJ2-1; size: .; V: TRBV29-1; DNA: TGCAGCGTTCTCACAGGGGCTCGGGAGCAGTTCTTC; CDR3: CSVLTGAREQFF
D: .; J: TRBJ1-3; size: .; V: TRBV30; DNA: TGTGCCTGTACAGGGAGCTCTGGAAACACCATATATTTT; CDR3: CACTGSSGNTIYF
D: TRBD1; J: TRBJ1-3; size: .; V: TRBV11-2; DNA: TGTGCCAGCAGCTTACTACCCGCAGGGGGCGCAAACACCATATATTTT; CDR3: CASSLLPAGGANTIYF
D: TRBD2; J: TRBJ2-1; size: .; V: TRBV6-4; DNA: TGTGCCAGCAGTGACTCCTGGACTAGCTCCTACAATGAGCAGTTCTTC; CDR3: CASSDSWTSSYNEQFF
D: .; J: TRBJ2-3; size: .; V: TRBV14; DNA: TGTGCCAGCAGCCACCTACGCGCAGATACGCAGTATTTT; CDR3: CASSHLRADTQYF
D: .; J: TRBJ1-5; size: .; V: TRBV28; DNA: TGTGCCAGCAGCCGTGACAGACTGAATCAGCCCCAGCATTTT; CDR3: CASSRDRLNQPQHF
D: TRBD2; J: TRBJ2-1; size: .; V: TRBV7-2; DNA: TGTGCCAGCAGCTTAGAGGGGACTAGCGGGTACAATGAGCAGTTCTTC; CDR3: CASSLEGTSGYNEQFF
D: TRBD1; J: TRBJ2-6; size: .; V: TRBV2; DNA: TGTGCCAGCAGCGGCTTTGGGACAGGAGACTCTGGGGCCAACGTCCTGACTTTC; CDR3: CASSGFGTGDSGANVLTF
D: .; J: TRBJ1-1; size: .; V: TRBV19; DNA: TGTGCCAGTAGTAGAACACAGGGTTCCACTGAAGCTTTCTTT; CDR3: CASSRTQGSTEAFF
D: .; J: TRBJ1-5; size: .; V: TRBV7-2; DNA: TGTGCCAGCAGCGTACGGGTAGATCGGCCCCAGCATTTT; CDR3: CASSVRVDRPQHF
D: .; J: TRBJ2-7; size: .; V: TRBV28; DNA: TGTGCCTCCAAAGGCAGGCCCTACGAGCAGTACTTC; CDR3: CASKGRPYEQYF
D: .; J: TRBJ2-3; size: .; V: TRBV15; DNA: TGTGCCACCAGCAGAGAGTCTAATACGCAGTATTTT; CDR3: CATSRESNTQYF
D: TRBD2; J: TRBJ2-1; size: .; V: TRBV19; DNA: TGTGCCAGTAGTTTCAGCGGGAGCGGCAATGAGCAGTTCTTC; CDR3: CASSFSGSGNEQFF
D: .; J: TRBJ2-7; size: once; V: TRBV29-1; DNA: TGCAGCGCCCGACAGGACCTACGAGCGCAGTACTTC; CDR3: CSARQDLRAQYF
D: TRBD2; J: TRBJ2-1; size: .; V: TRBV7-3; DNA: TGTGCCAGCAGCTTAAGAGAGCGGGCTAGCGGGTCTAACAATGAGCAGTTCTTC; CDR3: CASSLRERASGSNNEQFF
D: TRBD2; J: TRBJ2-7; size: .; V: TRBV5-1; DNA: TGCGCCAGCAGCTTGGCCCTGAATAGCGGGATCTACGAGCAGTACTTC; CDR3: CASSLALNSGIYEQYF
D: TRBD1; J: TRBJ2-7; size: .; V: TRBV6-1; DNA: TGTGCCAGCAACACCTTAGACAGGGGATTGCGCGAGCAGTACTTC; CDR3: CASNTLDRGLREQYF
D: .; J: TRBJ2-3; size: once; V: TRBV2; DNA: TGTGCCAGCAGTGAGTTCAAGTTGAGGCCCGATACGCAGTATTTT; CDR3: CASSEFKLRPDTQYF
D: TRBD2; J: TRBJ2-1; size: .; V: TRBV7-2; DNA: TGTGCCAGCAGCCGAAGCGGACTAGCTCCTCAGGGAGAGCAGTTCTTC; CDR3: CASSRSGLAPQGEQFF
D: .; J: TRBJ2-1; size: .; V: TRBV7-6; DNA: TGTGCCAGCAGCTGGGGGGGGCCTTACAATGAGCAGTTCTTC; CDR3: CASSWGGPYNEQFF
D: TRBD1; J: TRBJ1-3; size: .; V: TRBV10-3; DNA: TGTGCCATCAGTGATGGTAAGGGGGCTGACACCATATATTTT; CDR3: CAISDGKGADTIYF
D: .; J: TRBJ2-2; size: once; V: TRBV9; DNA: TGTGCCAGCAGCGCCCTGGGGGCAGGTCTCACCGGGGAGCTGTTTTTT; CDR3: CASSALGAGLTGELFF
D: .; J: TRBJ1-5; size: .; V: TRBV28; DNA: TGTGCCAGCAAGGCACGAGGGTTTCAGCCCCAGCATTTT; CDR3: CASKARGFQPQHF
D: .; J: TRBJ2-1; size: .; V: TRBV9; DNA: TGTGCCAGCTCCGGGGAAAGTAACGACTACAATGAGCAGTTCTTC; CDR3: CASSGESNDYNEQFF